This T cell receptor beta chain was captured by sequencing in a study of cytomegalovirus exposure and HLA in healthy donors. This CDR3 is 14 amino acids long. The V gene end was trimmed by 10 bases and the J gene end by 1 base; junction bases not matched to a gene: 7. Germline V gene sequence: CDR1 SNHLY, CDR2 FYNNEI. The PCR contained 60 Vbeta and 13 Jbeta primers. TCRdb's copy holds only in-frame clones and misses some; the assay was immunoSEQ multiplex PCR. The sample has more than 85,000 clones, around 80% seen once. Study-level findings and limits: Overall, about 160 TCR beta chains were annotated as cytomegalovirus-associated. A link between a missense DCLRE1C variant and TCR beta V- and J-gene trimming emerged from a later analysis.

About this clone itself: Its antigen is unidentified.

The clonotype was recovered from a male donor in good health and CMV-seropositive. Specimen: PBMCs. The chain employs TRBV2 and TRBJ1-1; 9 nucleotides match TRBD1. CDR3 amino acids: CAKRTGAGNTEAFF. The CDR3 DNA follows: TGTGCCAAAAGGACAGGGGCCGGGAACACTGAAGCTTTCTTT.